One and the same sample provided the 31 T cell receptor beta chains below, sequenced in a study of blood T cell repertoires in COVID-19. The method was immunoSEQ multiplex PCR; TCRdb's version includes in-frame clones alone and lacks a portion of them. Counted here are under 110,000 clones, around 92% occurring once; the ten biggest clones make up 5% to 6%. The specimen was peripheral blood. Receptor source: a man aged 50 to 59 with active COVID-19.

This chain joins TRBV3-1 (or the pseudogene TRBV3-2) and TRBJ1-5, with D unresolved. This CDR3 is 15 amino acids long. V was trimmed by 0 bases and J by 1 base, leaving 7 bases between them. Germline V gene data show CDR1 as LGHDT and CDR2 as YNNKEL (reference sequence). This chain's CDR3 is CASSQDLRSNQPQHF. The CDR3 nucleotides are TGTGCCAGCAGCCAAGATCTACGGAGCAATCAGCCCCAGCATTTT.

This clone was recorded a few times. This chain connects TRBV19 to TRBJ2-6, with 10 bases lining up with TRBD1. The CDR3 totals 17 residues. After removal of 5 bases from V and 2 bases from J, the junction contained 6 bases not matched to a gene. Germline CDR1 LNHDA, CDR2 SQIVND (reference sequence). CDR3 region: CASSLGQGGPGANVLTF. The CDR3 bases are TGTGCCAGTAGTCTCGGACAGGGGGGCCCTGGGGCCAACGTCCTGACTTTC.

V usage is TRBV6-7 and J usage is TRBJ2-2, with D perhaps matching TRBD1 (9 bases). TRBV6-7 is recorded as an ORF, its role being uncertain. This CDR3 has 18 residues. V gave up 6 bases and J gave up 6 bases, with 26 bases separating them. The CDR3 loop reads CASSINRGRREEAGELFF. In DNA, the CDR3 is TGTGCCAGCAGCATAAACAGGGGGCGGCGGGAGGAAGCCGGGGAGCTGTTTTTT.

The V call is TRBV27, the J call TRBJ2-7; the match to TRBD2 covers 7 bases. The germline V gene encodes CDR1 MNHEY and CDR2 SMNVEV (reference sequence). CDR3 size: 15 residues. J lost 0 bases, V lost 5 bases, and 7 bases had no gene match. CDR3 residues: CASSRAGTISYEQYF. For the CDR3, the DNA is TGTGCCAGCAGTAGGGCTGGGACTATCTCCTACGAGCAGTACTTC.

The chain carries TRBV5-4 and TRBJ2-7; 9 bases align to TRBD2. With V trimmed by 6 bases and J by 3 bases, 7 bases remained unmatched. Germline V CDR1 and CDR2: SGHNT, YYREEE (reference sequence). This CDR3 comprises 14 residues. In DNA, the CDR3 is TGTGCCAGCATCCCTAGCGGGAACTACTACGAGCAGTACTTC. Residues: CASIPSGNYYEQYF.

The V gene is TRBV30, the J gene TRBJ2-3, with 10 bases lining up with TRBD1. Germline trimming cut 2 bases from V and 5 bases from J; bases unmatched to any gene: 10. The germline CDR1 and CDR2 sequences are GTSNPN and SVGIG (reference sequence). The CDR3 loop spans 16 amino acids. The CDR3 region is CAWSKRQGASGDTQYF. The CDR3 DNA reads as TGTGCCTGGAGTAAACGACAGGGGGCGAGTGGAGATACGCAGTATTTT.

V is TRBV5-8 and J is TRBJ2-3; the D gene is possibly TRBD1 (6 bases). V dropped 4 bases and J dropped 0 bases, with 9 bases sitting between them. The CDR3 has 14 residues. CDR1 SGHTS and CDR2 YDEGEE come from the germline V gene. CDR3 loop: CASSLTGSTDTQYF. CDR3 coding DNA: TGTGCCAGCAGCCTGACAGGTAGCACAGATACGCAGTATTTT.

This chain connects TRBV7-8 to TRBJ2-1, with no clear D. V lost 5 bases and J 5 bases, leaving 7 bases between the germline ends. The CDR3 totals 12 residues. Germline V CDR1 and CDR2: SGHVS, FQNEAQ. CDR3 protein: CASSRPNNEQFF. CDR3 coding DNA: TGTGCCAGCAGCCGTCCTAACAATGAGCAGTTCTTC.

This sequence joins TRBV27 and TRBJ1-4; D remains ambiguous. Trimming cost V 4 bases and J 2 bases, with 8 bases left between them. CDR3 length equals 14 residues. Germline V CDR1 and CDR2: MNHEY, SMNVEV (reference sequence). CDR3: CASSSRGTNEKLFF. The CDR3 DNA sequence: TGTGCCAGCAGTTCCCGGGGTACTAATGAAAAACTGTTTTTT. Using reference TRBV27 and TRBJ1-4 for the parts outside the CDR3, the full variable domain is EAQVTQNPRYLITVTGKKLTVTCSQNMNHEYMSWYRQDPGLGLRQIYYSMNVEVTDKGDVPEGYKVSRKEKRNFPLILESPSPNQTSLYFCASSSRGTNEKLFFGSGTQLSVL.

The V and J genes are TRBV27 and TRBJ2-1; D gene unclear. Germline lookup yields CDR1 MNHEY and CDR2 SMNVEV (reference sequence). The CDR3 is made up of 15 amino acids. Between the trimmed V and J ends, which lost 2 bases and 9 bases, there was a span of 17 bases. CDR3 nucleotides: TGTGCCAGCAGTTTAAAGAGCGCGCGGTACGCTGAGCAGTTCTTC. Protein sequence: CASSLKSARYAEQFF.

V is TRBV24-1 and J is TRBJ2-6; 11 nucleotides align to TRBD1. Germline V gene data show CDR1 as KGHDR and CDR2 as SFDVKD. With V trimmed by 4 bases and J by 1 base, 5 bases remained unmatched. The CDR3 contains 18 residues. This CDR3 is CATSDQDRGRSGANVLTF. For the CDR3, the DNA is TGTGCCACCAGTGACCAGGACAGGGGGCGTTCTGGGGCCAACGTCCTGACTTTC.

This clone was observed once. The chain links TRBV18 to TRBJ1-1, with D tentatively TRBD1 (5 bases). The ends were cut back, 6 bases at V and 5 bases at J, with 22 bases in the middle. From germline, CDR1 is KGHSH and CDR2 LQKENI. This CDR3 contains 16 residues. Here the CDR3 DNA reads TGTGCCAGCTCTCGCCCTCCACAGGCTTCGTGGACTGAAGCTTTCTTT. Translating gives CASSRPPQASWTEAFF.

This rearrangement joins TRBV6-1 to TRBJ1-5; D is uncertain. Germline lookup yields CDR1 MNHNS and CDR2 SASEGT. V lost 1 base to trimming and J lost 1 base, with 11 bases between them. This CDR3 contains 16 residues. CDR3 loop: CASSEGSSRSNQPQHF. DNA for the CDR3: TGTGCCAGCAGTGAAGGTTCGAGCAGGAGCAATCAGCCCCAGCATTTT.

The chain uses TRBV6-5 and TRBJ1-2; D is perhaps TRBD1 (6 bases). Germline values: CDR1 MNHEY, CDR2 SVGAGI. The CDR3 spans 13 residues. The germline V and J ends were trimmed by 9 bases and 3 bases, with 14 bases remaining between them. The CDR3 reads CASEGGLYYGYTF. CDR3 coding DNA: TGTGCCAGTGAGGGGGGGCTTTACTATGGCTACACCTTC.

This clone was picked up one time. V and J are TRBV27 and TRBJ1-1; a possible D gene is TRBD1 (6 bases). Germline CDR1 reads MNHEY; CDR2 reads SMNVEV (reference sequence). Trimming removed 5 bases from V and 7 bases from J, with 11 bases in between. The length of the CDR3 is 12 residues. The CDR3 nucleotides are TGTGCCAGCAGTCTGACAGGCGTTGAAGCTTTCTTT. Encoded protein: CASSLTGVEAFF.

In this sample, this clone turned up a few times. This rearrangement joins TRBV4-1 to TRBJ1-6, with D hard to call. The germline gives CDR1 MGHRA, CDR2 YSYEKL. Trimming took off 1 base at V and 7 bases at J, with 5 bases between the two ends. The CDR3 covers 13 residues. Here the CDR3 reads CASSQGLNSPLHF. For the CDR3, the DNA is TGCGCCAGCAGCCAAGGGCTGAATTCACCCCTCCACTTT.

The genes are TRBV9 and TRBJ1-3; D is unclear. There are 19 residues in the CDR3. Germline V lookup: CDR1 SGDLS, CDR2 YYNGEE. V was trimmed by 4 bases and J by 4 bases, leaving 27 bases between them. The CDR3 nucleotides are TGTGCCAGCAGCCCCCTAGACCTCAATCTGCCTGCTGAAGGAAACACCATATATTTT. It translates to CASSPLDLNLPAEGNTIYF.

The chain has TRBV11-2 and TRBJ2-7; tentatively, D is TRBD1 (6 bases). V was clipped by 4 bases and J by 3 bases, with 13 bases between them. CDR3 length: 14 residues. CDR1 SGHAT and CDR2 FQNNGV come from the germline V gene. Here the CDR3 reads CASSSQGMVYEQYF. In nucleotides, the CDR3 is TGTGCCAGCAGCTCTCAGGGGATGGTCTACGAGCAGTACTTC.

The CDR3 spells CASSSVQGARPEAFF. CDR3 in DNA: TGTGCCAGCAGTTCCGTCCAGGGGGCGAGGCCTGAAGCTTTCTTT. This sequence joins TRBV11-2 and TRBJ1-1; 8 bases align to TRBD1. Germline values: CDR1 SGHAT, CDR2 FQNNGV. After removal of 6 bases from V and 6 bases from J, the junction contained 12 bases not matched to a gene. This CDR3 has 15 amino acids.

The CDR3 bases are TGTGCCAGCAGCCGTACAGGGGGGGATGGCTACACCTTC. Protein sequence: CASSRTGGDGYTF. The V and J genes are TRBV3-1 (or the pseudogene TRBV3-2) and TRBJ1-2; 8 bases match TRBD1. J was trimmed by 6 bases and V by 4 bases; bases with no gene match: 4. CDR1 is LGHDT, CDR2 YNNKEL, per germline (reference sequence). There are 13 residues in the CDR3.

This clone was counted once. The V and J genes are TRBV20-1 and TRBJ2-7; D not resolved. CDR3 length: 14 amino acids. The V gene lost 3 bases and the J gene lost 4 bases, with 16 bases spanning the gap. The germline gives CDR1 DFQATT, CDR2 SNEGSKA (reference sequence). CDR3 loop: CSASDFMTAYEQYF. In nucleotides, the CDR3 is TGCAGTGCTAGTGATTTCATGACTGCGTACGAGCAGTACTTC.

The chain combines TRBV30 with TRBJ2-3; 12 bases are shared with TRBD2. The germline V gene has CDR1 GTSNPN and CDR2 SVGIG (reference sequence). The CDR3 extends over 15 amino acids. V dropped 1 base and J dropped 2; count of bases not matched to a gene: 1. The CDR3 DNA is TGTGCCTGGAGTGGACTAGCGGGGGCCACAGATACGCAGTATTTT. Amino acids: CAWSGLAGATDTQYF.

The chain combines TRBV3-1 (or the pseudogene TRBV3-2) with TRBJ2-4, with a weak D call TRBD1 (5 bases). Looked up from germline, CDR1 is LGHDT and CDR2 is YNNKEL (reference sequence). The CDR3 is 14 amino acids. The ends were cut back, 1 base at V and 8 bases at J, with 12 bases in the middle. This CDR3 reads CASSQGGGLDIQYF. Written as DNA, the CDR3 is TGTGCCAGCAGCCAAGGGGGCGGTTTAGACATTCAGTACTTC.

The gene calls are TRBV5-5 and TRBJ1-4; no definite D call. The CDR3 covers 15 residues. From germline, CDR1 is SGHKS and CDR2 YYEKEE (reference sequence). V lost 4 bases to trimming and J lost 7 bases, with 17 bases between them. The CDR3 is CASSGGLGVSEKLFF. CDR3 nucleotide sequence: TGTGCCAGCAGCGGAGGGTTGGGAGTTAGTGAAAAACTGTTTTTT. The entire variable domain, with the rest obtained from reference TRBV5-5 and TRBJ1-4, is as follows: DAGVTQSPTHLIKTRGQQVTLRCSPISGHKSVSWYQQVLGQGPQFIFQYYEKEERGRGNFPDRFSARQFPNYSSELNVNALLLGDSALYLCASSGGLGVSEKLFFGSGTQLSVL.

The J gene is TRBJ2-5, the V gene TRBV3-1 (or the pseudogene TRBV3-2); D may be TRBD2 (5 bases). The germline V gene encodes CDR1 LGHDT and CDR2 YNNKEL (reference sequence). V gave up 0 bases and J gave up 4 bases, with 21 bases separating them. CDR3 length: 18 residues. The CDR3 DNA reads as TGTGCCAGCAGCCAAGAGCTAGGGCTGGCCCCAGGAGGAGAGACCCAGTACTTC. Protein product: CASSQELGLAPGGETQYF.

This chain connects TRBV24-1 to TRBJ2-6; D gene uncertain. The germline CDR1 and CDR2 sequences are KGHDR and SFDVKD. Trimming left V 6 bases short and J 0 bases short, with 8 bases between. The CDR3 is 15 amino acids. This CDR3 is CATSTITSGANVLTF. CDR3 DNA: TGTGCCACCAGTACTATTACCTCTGGGGCCAACGTCCTGACTTTC.

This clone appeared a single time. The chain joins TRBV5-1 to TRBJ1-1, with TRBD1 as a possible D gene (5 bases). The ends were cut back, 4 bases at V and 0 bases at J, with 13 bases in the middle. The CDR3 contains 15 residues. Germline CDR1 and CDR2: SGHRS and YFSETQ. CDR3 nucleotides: TGCGCCAGCAGCCCGGGGGGACTGATGAACACTGAAGCTTTCTTT. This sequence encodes CASSPGGLMNTEAFF.

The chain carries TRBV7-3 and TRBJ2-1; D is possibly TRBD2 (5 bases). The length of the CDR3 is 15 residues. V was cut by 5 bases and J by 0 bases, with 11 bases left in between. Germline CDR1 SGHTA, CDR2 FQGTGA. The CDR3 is CASSPSGSSYNEQFF. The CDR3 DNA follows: TGTGCCAGCAGCCCCAGCGGAAGCTCCTACAATGAGCAGTTCTTC.

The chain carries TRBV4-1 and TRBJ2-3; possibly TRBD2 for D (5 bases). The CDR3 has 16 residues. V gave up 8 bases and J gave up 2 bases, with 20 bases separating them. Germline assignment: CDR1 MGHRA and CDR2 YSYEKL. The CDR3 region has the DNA TGCGCCAGCCCTGAGTCGGCTAGCATTTTCACAGATACGCAGTATTTT. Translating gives CASPESASIFTDTQYF.

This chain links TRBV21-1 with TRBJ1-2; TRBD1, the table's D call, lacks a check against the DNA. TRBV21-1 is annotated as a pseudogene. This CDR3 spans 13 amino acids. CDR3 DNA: TGTGCCAGCAGCAATGATGTAGGGGAAGGCTACACCTTC. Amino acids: CASSNDVGEGYTF.

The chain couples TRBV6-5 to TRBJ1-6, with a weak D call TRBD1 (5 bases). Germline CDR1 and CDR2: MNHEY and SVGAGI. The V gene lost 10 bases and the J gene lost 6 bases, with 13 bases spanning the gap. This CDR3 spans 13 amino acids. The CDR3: CATQGGVNSPLHF. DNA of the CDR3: TGTGCCACCCAGGGAGGGGTTAATTCACCCCTCCACTTT.